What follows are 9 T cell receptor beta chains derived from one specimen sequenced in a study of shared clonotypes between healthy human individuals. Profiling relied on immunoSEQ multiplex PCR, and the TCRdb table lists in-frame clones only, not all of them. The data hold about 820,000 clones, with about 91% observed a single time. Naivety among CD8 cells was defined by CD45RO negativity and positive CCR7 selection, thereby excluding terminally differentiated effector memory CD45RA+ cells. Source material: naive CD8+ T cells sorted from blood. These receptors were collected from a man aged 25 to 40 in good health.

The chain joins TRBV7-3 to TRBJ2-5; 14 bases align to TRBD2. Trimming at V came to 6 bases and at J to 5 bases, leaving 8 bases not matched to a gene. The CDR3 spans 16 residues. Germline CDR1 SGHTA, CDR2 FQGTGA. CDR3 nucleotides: TGTGCCAGCAGGACGACTAGCGGGAGGGCATGGGAGACCCAGTACTTC. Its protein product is CASRTTSGRAWETQYF. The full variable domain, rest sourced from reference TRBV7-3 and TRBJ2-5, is GAGVSQTPSNKVTEKGKYVELRCDPISGHTALYWYRQSLGQGPEFLIYFQGTGAADDSGLPNDRFFAVRPEGSVSTLKIQRTERGDSAVYLCASRTTSGRAWETQYFGPGTRLLVL.

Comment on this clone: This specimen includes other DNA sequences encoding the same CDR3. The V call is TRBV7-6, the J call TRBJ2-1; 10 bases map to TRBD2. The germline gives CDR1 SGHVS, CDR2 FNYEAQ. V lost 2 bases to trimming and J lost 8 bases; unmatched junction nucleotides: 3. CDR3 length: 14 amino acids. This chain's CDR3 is CASSLRLAGDEQFF. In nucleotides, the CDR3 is TGTGCCAGCAGCTTACGGCTAGCGGGAGATGAGCAGTTCTTC.

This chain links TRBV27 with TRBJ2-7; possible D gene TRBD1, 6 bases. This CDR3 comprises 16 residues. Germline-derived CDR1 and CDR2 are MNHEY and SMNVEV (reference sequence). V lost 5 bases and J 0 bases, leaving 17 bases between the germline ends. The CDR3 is CASSPSVGQNSYEQYF. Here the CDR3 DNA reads TGTGCCAGCAGTCCCAGCGTGGGACAAAACTCCTACGAGCAGTACTTC.

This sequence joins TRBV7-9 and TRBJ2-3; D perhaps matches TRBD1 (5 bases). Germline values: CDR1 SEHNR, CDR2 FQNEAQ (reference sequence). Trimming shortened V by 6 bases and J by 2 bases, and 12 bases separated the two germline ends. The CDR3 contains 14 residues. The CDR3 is CASRPRVLTDTQYF. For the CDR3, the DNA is TGTGCCAGCAGACCCAGGGTGCTCACAGATACGCAGTATTTT. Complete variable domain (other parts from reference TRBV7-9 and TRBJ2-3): DTGVSQNPRHKITKRGQNVTFRCDPISEHNRLYWYRQTLGQGPEFLTYFQNEAQLEKSRLLSDRFSAERPKGSFSTLEIQRTEQGDSAMYLCASRPRVLTDTQYFGPGTRLTVL.

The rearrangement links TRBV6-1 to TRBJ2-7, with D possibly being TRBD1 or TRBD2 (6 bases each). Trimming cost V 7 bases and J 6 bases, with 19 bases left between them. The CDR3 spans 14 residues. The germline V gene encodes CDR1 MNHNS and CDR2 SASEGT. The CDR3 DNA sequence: TGTGCCAGCAATGGGGGCCAAGGGGGGATCGAGCAGTACTTC. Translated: CASNGGQGGIEQYF.

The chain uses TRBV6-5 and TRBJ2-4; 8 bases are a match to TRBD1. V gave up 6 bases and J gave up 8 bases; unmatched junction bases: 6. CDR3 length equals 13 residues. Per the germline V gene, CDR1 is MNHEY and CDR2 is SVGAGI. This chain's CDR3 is CASRIQGDDIQYF. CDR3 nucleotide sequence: TGTGCCAGCAGAATACAGGGGGACGACATTCAGTACTTC.

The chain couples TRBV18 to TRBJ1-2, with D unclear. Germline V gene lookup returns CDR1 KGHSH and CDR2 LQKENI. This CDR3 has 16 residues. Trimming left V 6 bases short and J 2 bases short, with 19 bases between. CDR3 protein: CASSPISGGLNYGYTF. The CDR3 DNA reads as TGTGCCAGCTCCCCGATTTCAGGTGGCCTGAACTATGGCTACACCTTC.

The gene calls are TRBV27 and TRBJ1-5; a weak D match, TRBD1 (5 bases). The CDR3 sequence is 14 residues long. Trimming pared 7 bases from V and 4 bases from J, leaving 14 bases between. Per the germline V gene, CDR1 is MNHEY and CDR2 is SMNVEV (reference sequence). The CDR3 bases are TGTGCCAGCACCCCGCTGGGGGGTAATCAGCCCCAGCATTTT. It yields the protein CASTPLGGNQPQHF.

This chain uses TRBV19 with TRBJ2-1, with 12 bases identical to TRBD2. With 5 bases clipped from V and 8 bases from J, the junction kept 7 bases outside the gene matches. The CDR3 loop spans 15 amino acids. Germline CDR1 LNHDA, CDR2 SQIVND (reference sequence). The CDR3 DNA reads TGTGCCAGTAGTCCGTGGACTAGCGGGATAGATGAGCAGTTCTTC. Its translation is CASSPWTSGIDEQFF.